Below are 10 T cell receptor beta chains sequenced from a single sample in a study of T cell responses to AZD1222 COVID-19 vaccine. The data were produced by immunoSEQ multiplex PCR, yet TCRdb's version contains in-frame clones alone and is incomplete. The sample records about 110,000 clones, around 91% being singletons. The sequencing used peripheral blood, collected on day 0 of AZD1222 vaccination. All receptors come from an adult in good health.

This clone was observed a single time. V and J are TRBV2 and TRBJ1-5; no definite D call. The V end was cut by 3 bases, the J end by 4 bases, with 10 bases between. The germline V gene has CDR1 SNHLY and CDR2 FYNNEI. CDR3 length equals 14 residues. This chain's CDR3 is CASSDLEENQPQHF. The CDR3 DNA follows: TGTGCCAGCAGTGATTTAGAAGAAAATCAGCCCCAGCATTTT.

V is TRBV3-1 (or the pseudogene TRBV3-2) and J is TRBJ2-7; 8 nucleotides match TRBD2. This CDR3 comprises 16 residues. Trimming at V came to 4 bases and at J to 4 bases, leaving 12 bases not matched to a gene. Germline V gene lookup returns CDR1 LGHDT and CDR2 YNNKEL (reference sequence). For the CDR3, the DNA is TGTGCCAGCAGCCCCGTATCGTCGGGGGGGACTTACGAGCAGTACTTC. It is translated as CASSPVSSGGTYEQYF.

The chain employs TRBV6-5 and TRBJ1-1; 9 bases line up with TRBD1. CDR3 size: 15 residues. The V gene's germline CDR1 is MNHEY and CDR2 SVGAGI. V gave up 5 bases and J gave up 2 bases; unmatched junction bases: 6. In DNA, the CDR3 is TGTGCCAGCAGTACATCGACAGGGGGAAACACTGAAGCTTTCTTT. Encoded protein: CASSTSTGGNTEAFF.

The chain combines TRBV19 with TRBJ2-1; no firm D call. Germline CDR1 reads LNHDA; CDR2 reads SQIVND (reference sequence). V was trimmed by 4 bases and J by 10 bases, leaving 11 bases between them. The CDR3 contains 12 residues. The CDR3 DNA follows: TGTGCCAGTAGTACTAAGTGGGGAGAGCAGTTCTTC. It yields the protein CASSTKWGEQFF.

This chain joins TRBV25-1 and TRBJ2-7; 9 nucleotides align to TRBD1. The CDR3 is 16 residues long. CDR1 and CDR2 (germline): MGHDK, SYGVNS. V trimming: 6 bases; J trimming: 0 bases; junction bases outside the gene matches: 9. The CDR3 sequence: CASRGLTGGYSYEQYF. CDR3 sequence (DNA): TGTGCCAGCAGGGGACTTACAGGGGGCTACTCCTACGAGCAGTACTTC.

This chain uses TRBV14 with TRBJ1-5; no clear D. Germline loops: CDR1 SGHDN, CDR2 FVKESK. CDR3 length: 13 residues. The V end lost 0 bases, the J end lost 0 bases, and 0 bases lay between the germline ends. The CDR3 bases are TGTGCCAGCAGCCAAGATAGCAATCAGCCCCAGCATTTT. It specifies CASSQDSNQPQHF. Full variable domain (rest looked up from reference TRBV14 and TRBJ1-5): EAGVTQFPSHSVIEKGQTVTLRCDPISGHDNLYWYRRVMGKEIKFLLHFVKESKQDESGMPNNRFLAERTGGTYSTLKVQPAELEDSGVYFCASSQDSNQPQHFGDGTRLSIL.

CDR3 DNA: TGTGCCAGCAGCCCCTGGCGTTGGCGGGGCACAGATACGCAGTATTTT. The encoded protein is CASSPWRWRGTDTQYF. The rearrangement links TRBV5-6 to TRBJ2-3, with a possible D match to TRBD2 (5 bases). This CDR3 spans 16 amino acids. CDR1 and CDR2 (germline): SGHDT, YYEEEE. V shed 4 bases and J shed 1 base, with 16 bases lying between them.

CDR3 residues: CASSPDRGRSELFF. CDR3 DNA: TGTGCCAGCTCACCCGATAGGGGGCGCAGCGAACTGTTTTTT. The J gene is TRBJ1-4, the V gene TRBV18; 7 bases line up with TRBD1. The CDR3 has 14 residues. Germline lookup yields CDR1 KGHSH and CDR2 LQKENI. V shed 3 bases, J shed 12 bases, and the junction held 10 bases outside the gene matches.

V gene TRBV19 combines with J gene TRBJ1-1; D remains ambiguous. Trimming left V 0 bases short and J 4 bases short, with 9 bases between. Germline V gene lookup returns CDR1 LNHDA and CDR2 SQIVND (reference sequence). The CDR3 runs to 14 residues. The CDR3 loop is CASSIEAETTEAFF. CDR3 sequence (DNA): TGTGCCAGTAGTATAGAGGCTGAGACCACTGAAGCTTTCTTT.

The chain uses TRBV7-8 and TRBJ2-1, with D tentatively TRBD1 (5 bases). Trimming removed 4 bases from V and 4 bases from J, with 14 bases in between. The CDR3 has 15 amino acids. Germline CDR1 reads SGHVS; CDR2 reads FQNEAQ. CDR3 nucleotide sequence: TGTGCCAGCAGCTCCCCCGGCACAGGTTACAATGAGCAGTTCTTC. It is translated as CASSSPGTGYNEQFF.